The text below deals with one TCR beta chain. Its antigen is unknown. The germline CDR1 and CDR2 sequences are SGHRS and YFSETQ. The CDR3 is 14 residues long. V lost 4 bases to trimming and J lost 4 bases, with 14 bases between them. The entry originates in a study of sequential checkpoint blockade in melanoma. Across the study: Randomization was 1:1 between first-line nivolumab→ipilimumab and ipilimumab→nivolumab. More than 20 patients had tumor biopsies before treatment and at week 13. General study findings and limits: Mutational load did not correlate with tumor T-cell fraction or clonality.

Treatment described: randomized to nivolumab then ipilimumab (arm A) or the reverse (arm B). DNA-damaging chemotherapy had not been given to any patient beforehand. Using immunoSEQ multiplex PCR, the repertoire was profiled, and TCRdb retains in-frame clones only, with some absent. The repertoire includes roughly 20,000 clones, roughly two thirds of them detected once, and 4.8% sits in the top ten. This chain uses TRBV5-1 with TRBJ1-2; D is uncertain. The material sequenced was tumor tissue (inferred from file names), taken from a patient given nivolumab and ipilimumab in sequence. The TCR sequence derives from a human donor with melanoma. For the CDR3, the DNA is TGCGCCAGCAGCCCTGCCGTCGACTCCTATGGCTACACCTTC. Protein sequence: CASSPAVDSYGYTF.